Presented here are 25 T cell receptor beta chains from one specimen sequenced in a study of identical twins (dated by TCRdb to about 2016). Library preparation employed 5' RACE. Data came from an Illumina HiSeq 2000. TCRdb redid the processing of the public reads, applying fastp at Q25 and MiXCR, and retained in-frame beta chains. One record per CDR3 amino acid sequence lists the most common genes and DNA. A total of some 790,000 distinct CDR3 sequences appear in this sample, 15% to 20% of them only once. The top ten clonotypes cover around 13% of the sample. Another study also made use of these data, one on T cells expressing NK-cell markers.

Sequencing input: PBMCs. Source of these receptors: a woman aged 18-29 years in good health.

The chain carries TRBV2 and TRBJ2-3, with D tentatively TRBD1 or TRBD2 (6 bases each). The CDR3 contains 16 residues. CDR1 is SNHLY, CDR2 FYNNEI, per germline. Trimming shortened V by 7 bases and J by 3 bases, and 20 bases separated the two germline ends. The CDR3 DNA follows: TGTGCCAGCAATCGTATAGGGGGGCAGAGAACAGATACGCAGTATTTT. Protein: CASNRIGGQRTDTQYF.

This clonotype was seen repeatedly, ten times or more. This rearrangement joins TRBV12-3 or TRBV12-4 to TRBJ2-1; D ambiguous. The germline V and J ends were trimmed by 5 bases and 2 bases, with 13 bases remaining between them. The CDR3 runs 15 residues. The CDR3 is CASSPHRVPYNEQFF. In nucleotides, the CDR3 is TGTGCCAGCAGTCCTCATAGGGTCCCCTACAATGAGCAGTTCTTC.

This clonotype has just a few counts. The chain employs TRBV3-1 and TRBJ1-2, with 10 bases identical to TRBD1. The CDR3 has 13 residues. Germline V lookup: CDR1 LGHDT, CDR2 YNNKEL (reference sequence). J was trimmed by 8 bases and V by 3 bases; bases with no gene match: 3. CDR3 sequence (DNA): TGTGCCAGCAGCCACGGGACAGGGGACGGCTACACCTTC. The encoded protein is CASSHGTGDGYTF.

V usage is TRBV29-1 and J usage is TRBJ1-2, with 11 bases lining up with TRBD1. Germline V gene sequence: CDR1 SQVTM, CDR2 ANQGSEA. With 3 bases clipped from V and 3 bases from J, the junction kept 9 bases outside the gene matches. The CDR3 totals 16 residues. This CDR3 reads CSVDSTRGQGDYGYTF. CDR3 DNA: TGCAGCGTTGATTCTACCAGGGGACAGGGGGACTATGGCTACACCTTC.

The V gene is TRBV2, the J gene TRBJ2-1; D gene unclear. Per the germline V gene, CDR1 is SNHLY and CDR2 is FYNNEI. The ends were cut back, 1 base at V and 6 bases at J, with 16 bases in the middle. This CDR3 spans 16 amino acids. CDR3 amino acids: CASSEERIQWLNEQFF. The CDR3 nucleotides read TGTGCCAGCAGTGAAGAACGGATCCAGTGGCTCAATGAGCAGTTCTTC.

The gene calls are TRBV20-1 and TRBJ2-3, with D possibly being TRBD2 (5 bases). V lost 0 bases and J lost 0, with 13 bases in between. The CDR3 contains 16 residues. Germline V gene sequence: CDR1 DFQATT, CDR2 SNEGSKA (reference sequence). The CDR3 protein is CSARDYKRPSTDTQYF. For the CDR3, the DNA is TGCAGTGCTAGAGATTACAAGCGGCCGAGCACAGATACGCAGTATTTT.

The chain links TRBV10-2 to TRBJ2-6, with D unclear. Germline CDR1 reads WSHSY; CDR2 reads SAAADI. The CDR3 length is 14 residues. Trimming cost V 7 bases and J 0 bases, with 7 bases left between them. CDR3 nucleotide sequence: TGCGCCAGCATCCCAAGCTCTGGGGCCAACGTCCTGACTTTC. It encodes CASIPSSGANVLTF.

The chain couples TRBV5-1 to TRBJ2-3; 11 nucleotides line up with TRBD2. Germline V CDR1 and CDR2: SGHRS, YFSETQ. The CDR3 extends over 13 amino acids. V gave up 0 bases and J gave up 9 bases; unmatched junction bases: 0. The CDR3 protein is CASSLGLAGTQYF. The DNA of the CDR3 is TGCGCCAGCAGCTTGGGACTAGCGGGAACGCAGTATTTT. Complete variable domain (other parts from reference TRBV5-1 and TRBJ2-3): KAGVTQTPRYLIKTRGQQVTLSCSPISGHRSVSWYQQTPGQGLQFLFEYFSETQRNKGNFPGRFSGRQFSNSRSEMNVSTLELGDSALYLCASSLGLAGTQYFGPGTRLTVL.

This chain links TRBV27 with TRBJ2-7; 10 nucleotides align to TRBD1. V shed 5 bases and J 6 bases; nucleotides not matched to a gene: 7. This CDR3 region has 14 residues. CDR1 is MNHEY, CDR2 SMNVEV, per germline (reference sequence). The CDR3 DNA follows: TGTGCCAGCAGTAAGCCGGGACAGGGGATCGAGCAGTACTTC. The encoded protein is CASSKPGQGIEQYF.

This clonotype was detected a few times. The genes are TRBV4-2 and TRBJ1-2; TRBD1 aligns across 9 bases. J gave up 4 bases and V 0 bases, and 3 bases lay outside the gene matches. Germline CDR1 reads LGHNA; CDR2 reads YNFKEQ. This CDR3 is built from 15 residues. CDR3 coding DNA: TGTGCCAGCAGCCAAGAGGTGGGACAGGGCTATGGCTACACCTTC. This codes for CASSQEVGQGYGYTF.

The CDR3: CASKPQVRYEQYF. DNA for the CDR3: TGTGCCAGCAAGCCCCAAGTCCGATACGAGCAGTACTTC. The V and J genes are TRBV2 and TRBJ2-7; no reliable D call. The CDR3 has 13 residues. Germline V gene lookup returns CDR1 SNHLY and CDR2 FYNNEI. The V end was cut by 7 bases, the J end by 4 bases, with 14 bases between.

The J gene is TRBJ2-5, the V gene TRBV29-1; D tentatively fits TRBD1 or TRBD2 (6 bases each). Germline assignment: CDR1 SQVTM and CDR2 ANQGSEA. CDR3 length: 13 residues. V dropped 3 bases and J dropped 4 bases, with 12 bases sitting between them. The CDR3 reads CSVERGAGETQYF. The CDR3, as DNA: TGCAGCGTTGAGAGGGGGGCCGGAGAGACCCAGTACTTC.

This clonotype has a single count. A read error may explain this, as a much larger clone is one base away. It is likely a read error, because the conserved phenylalanine at the end of the CDR3 is missing. The CDR3 sequence is CASSLNDRRPYEQYS. Here the CDR3 DNA reads TGTGCCAGCAGTTTGAACGACAGGAGACCCTACGAGCAGTACTCC. V usage is TRBV5-5 and J usage is TRBJ2-7; TRBD1 is a possible D gene (6 bases). CDR1 and CDR2 (germline): SGHKS, YYEKEE (reference sequence). V lost 5 bases, J lost 2 bases, and 17 bases lay in between. The CDR3 runs 15 residues.

This clonotype has a handful of counts. This rearrangement joins TRBV5-6 to TRBJ2-1; 7 bases fit TRBD2. The germline CDR1 and CDR2 sequences are SGHDT and YYEEEE. V shed 2 bases, J shed 7 bases, and the junction held 12 bases outside the gene matches. The CDR3 extends over 16 amino acids. CDR3 protein: CASSFTRGGSKNEQFF. The CDR3 nucleotides read TGTGCCAGCAGCTTCACGAGGGGCGGGAGTAAGAATGAGCAGTTCTTC. The entire variable domain, with the rest obtained from reference TRBV5-6 and TRBJ2-1, is as follows: DAGVTQSPTHLIKTRGQQVTLRCSPKSGHDTVSWYQQALGQGPQFIFQYYEEEERQRGNFPDRFSGHQFPNYSSELNVNALLLGDSALYLCASSFTRGGSKNEQFFGPGTRLTVL.

The chain is built from TRBV7-9 and TRBJ1-4; D ambiguous. V shed 0 bases and J shed 0 bases, with 5 bases lying between them. The CDR3 totals 15 residues. CDR1 and CDR2 from the germline V gene are SEHNR and FQNEAQ (reference sequence). CDR3 DNA sequence: TGTGCCAGCAGCTTAGCGTTCACAACTAATGAAAAACTGTTTTTT. This sequence encodes CASSLAFTTNEKLFF.

The chain has TRBV7-2 and TRBJ2-1, with TRBD2 identical over 7 bases. The CDR3 is 16 residues long. From germline, CDR1 is SGHTA and CDR2 FQGNSA. V shed 4 bases and J 4 bases; nucleotides not matched to a gene: 10. The CDR3 DNA sequence: TGTGCCAGCAGCTCCCTGGGGAGGGCCCTGTACAATGAGCAGTTCTTC. This sequence encodes CASSSLGRALYNEQFF.

This clonotype was picked up a small number of times. This chain connects TRBV20-1 to TRBJ2-3, with D hard to call. The CDR3 is 11 amino acids. Trimming took off 1 base at V and 7 bases at J, with 6 bases between the two ends. The germline CDR1 and CDR2 sequences are DFQATT and SNEGSKA (reference sequence). CDR3 amino acids: CSARVAYTQYF. CDR3 nucleotide sequence: TGCAGTGCTAGAGTTGCATATACGCAGTATTTT.

This clonotype occurred a few times. V usage is TRBV5-6 and J usage is TRBJ2-7; TRBD2 is a possible D gene (5 bases). Germline values: CDR1 SGHDT, CDR2 YYEEEE. Trimming removed 4 bases from V and 3 bases from J, with 14 bases in between. The CDR3 length is 14 residues. For the CDR3, the DNA is TGTGCCAGCAGCCGGGCCCTAGCCCTCTACGAGCAGTACTTC. It encodes CASSRALALYEQYF.

The chain couples TRBV11-2 to TRBJ2-4, with a possible D match to TRBD1 (5 bases). The V and J ends lost 8 bases and 9 bases respectively, with 17 bases between them. Germline V gene sequence: CDR1 SGHAT, CDR2 FQNNGV. The CDR3 spans 13 residues. This CDR3 is CASAGPGLGIQYF. In DNA, the CDR3 is TGTGCCAGCGCCGGACCAGGGTTAGGCATTCAGTACTTC.

The chain recombines TRBV5-1 with TRBJ2-5; D is tentatively TRBD1 or TRBD2 (5 bases each). CDR1 is SGHRS, CDR2 YFSETQ, per germline. This CDR3 region has 15 residues. Trimming shortened V by 0 bases and J by 1 base, and 10 bases separated the two germline ends. Here the CDR3 reads CASSLAPGPQETQYF. CDR3 coding DNA: TGCGCCAGCAGCTTGGCCCCGGGACCCCAAGAGACCCAGTACTTC.

This clonotype showed up just a few times. The J gene is TRBJ2-1, the V gene TRBV7-9; TRBD2 agrees at 9 bases. V lost 0 bases to trimming and J lost 6 bases; unmatched junction nucleotides: 6. CDR1 and CDR2 from the germline V gene are SEHNR and FQNEAQ (reference sequence). This CDR3 spans 16 amino acids. The chain's CDR3 is CASSLARLAEINEQFF. The CDR3 DNA sequence: TGTGCCAGCAGCTTAGCCCGACTAGCGGAGATCAATGAGCAGTTCTTC.

The chain uses TRBV6-6 and TRBJ1-4, with no clear D. V lost 7 bases and J lost 7, with 7 bases in between. The CDR3 runs to 11 residues. CDR1 and CDR2 from the germline V gene are MNHNY and SVGAGI (reference sequence). DNA for the CDR3: TGTGCCAGCACTGGGATTGAAAAACTGTTTTTT. Amino acids: CASTGIEKLFF.

There are a few counts of this clonotype. V is TRBV2 and J is TRBJ1-2, with 8 bases identical to TRBD1. The V segment lost 7 bases and the J segment 6 bases; nucleotides outside the gene matches: 13. The CDR3 consists of 15 residues. Germline V gene data show CDR1 as SNHLY and CDR2 as FYNNEI. The CDR3 DNA reads TGTGCCAGCATCCGGACAGGGCAGGCGTTAGATGGCTACACCTTC. Translated: CASIRTGQALDGYTF.

V is TRBV12-3 or TRBV12-4 and J is TRBJ1-1; D may be TRBD1 (6 bases). CDR3 size: 13 residues. Between the trimmed V and J ends, which lost 6 bases and 7 bases, there was a span of 15 bases. The CDR3 is CASSIQGSGEAFF. As DNA, the CDR3 is TGTGCCAGCAGCATACAGGGTTCGGGTGAAGCTTTCTTT.

This rearrangement joins TRBV2 to TRBJ1-1; TRBD1 might be the D (5 bases). Germline V CDR1 and CDR2: SNHLY, FYNNEI. Trimming stripped 11 bases from V and 1 base from J, with 20 bases between. The CDR3 extends over 15 amino acids. Here the CDR3 reads CAGADRFRWNTEAFF. DNA of the CDR3: TGTGCCGGGGCCGACAGATTCCGATGGAACACTGAAGCTTTCTTT.